This T cell receptor beta chain was obtained from a study of T cell responses to AZD1222 COVID-19 vaccine. The CDR3 spans 16 residues. The V end was cut by 2 bases, the J end by 2 bases, with 14 bases between. Germline assignment: CDR1 MNHNS and CDR2 SASEGT. Only in-frame clones appear in the TCRdb table, and some are missing; sequencing was by immunoSEQ multiplex PCR. The sample yields around 63,000 clones, roughly 85% seen once. The sequence derives from an adult in good health. The specimen comprised peripheral blood, sampled on day 0 of AZD1222 vaccination. The genes are TRBV6-1 and TRBJ2-3, with D perhaps matching TRBD2 (7 bases). Here the CDR3 reads CASSERGGGNTDTQYF. CDR3 DNA: TGTGCCAGCAGTGAAAGGGGGGGTGGAAACACAGATACGCAGTATTTT.